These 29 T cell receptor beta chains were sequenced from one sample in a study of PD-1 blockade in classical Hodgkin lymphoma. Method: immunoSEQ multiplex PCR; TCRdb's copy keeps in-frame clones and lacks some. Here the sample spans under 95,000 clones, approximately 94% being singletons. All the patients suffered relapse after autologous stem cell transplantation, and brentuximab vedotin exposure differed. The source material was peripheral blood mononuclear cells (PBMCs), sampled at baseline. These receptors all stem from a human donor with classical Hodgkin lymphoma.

CDR3 region: CASRLGPRGEKLFF. The CDR3 DNA follows: TGTGCCAGCAGGCTGGGACCAAGAGGCGAAAAACTGTTTTTT. J is TRBJ1-4 and V is TRBV28; perhaps TRBD1 as D (5 bases). The CDR3 covers 14 residues. V shed 6 bases and J shed 8 bases, with 16 bases lying between them. Germline assignment: CDR1 MDHEN and CDR2 SYDVKM.

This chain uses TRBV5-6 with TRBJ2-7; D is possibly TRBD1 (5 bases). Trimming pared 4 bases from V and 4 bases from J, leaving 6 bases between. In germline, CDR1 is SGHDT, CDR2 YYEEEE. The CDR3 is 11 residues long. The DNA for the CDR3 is TGTGCCAGCAGCGGACAATACGAGCAGTACTTC. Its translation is CASSGQYEQYF. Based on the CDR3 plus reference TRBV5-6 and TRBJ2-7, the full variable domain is DAGVTQSPTHLIKTRGQQVTLRCSPKSGHDTVSWYQQALGQGPQFIFQYYEEEERQRGNFPDRFSGHQFPNYSSELNVNALLLGDSALYLCASSGQYEQYFGPGTRLTVT.

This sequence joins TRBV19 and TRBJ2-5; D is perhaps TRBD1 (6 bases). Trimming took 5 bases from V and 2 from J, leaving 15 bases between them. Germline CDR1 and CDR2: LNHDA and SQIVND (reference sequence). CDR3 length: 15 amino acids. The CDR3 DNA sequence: TGTGCCAGTAGTGGATACAGGGATAGACAAGAGACCCAGTACTTC. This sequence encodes CASSGYRDRQETQYF.

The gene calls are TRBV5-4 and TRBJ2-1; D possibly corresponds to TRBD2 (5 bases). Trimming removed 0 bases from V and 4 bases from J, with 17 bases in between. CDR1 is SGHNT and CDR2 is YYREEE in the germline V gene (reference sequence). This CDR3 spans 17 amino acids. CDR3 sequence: CASSLGTSNIWYNEQFF. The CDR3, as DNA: TGTGCCAGCAGCTTGGGAACTAGTAATATTTGGTACAATGAGCAGTTCTTC.

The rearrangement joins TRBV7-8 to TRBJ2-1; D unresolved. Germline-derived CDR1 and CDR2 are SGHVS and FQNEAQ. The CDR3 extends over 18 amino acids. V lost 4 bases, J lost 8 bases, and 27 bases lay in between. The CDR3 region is CASSSSALHRTRTDEQFF. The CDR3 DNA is TGTGCCAGCAGCTCTTCCGCCCTACATCGGACGAGGACCGATGAGCAGTTCTTC.

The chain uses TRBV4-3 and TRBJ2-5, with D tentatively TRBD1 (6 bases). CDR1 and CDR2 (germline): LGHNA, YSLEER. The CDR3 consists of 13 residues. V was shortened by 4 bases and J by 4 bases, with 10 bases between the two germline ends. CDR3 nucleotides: TGCGCCAGCAGCCCCCGAGGGGGAGAGACCCAGTACTTC. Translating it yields CASSPRGGETQYF.

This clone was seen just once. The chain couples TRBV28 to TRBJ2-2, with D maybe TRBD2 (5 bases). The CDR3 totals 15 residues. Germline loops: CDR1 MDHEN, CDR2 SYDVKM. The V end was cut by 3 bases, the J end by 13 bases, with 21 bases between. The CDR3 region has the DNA TGTGCCAGCAGTTTCCCCGCGATAGCGAGCCGTGGGCTGTTTTTT. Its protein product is CASSFPAIASRGLFF.

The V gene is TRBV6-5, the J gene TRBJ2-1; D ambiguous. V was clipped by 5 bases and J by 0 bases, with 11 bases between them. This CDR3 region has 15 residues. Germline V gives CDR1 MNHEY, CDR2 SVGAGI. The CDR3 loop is CASSQLRSSYNEQFF. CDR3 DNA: TGTGCCAGCAGTCAACTCCGGAGCTCCTACAATGAGCAGTTCTTC.

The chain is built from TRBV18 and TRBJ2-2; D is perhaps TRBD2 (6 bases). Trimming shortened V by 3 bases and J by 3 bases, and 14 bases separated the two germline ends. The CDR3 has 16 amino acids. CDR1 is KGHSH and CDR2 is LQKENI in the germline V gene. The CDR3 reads CASSPWSSAYTGELFF. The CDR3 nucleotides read TGTGCCAGCTCACCTTGGTCTAGCGCCTACACCGGGGAGCTGTTTTTT.

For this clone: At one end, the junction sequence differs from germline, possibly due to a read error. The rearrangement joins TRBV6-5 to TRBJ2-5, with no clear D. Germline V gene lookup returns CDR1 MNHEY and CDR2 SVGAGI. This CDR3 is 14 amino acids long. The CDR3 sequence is CASSYPSLQEAQYF. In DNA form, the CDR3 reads TGTGCCAGCAGTTACCCAAGTTTGCAAGAGGCCCAGTACTTC.

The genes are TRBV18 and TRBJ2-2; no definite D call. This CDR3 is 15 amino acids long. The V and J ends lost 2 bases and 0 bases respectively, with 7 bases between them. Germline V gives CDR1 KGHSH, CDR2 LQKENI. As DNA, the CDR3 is TGTGCCAGCTCACCATCCCTGGCGAACACCGGGGAGCTGTTTTTT. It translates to CASSPSLANTGELFF.

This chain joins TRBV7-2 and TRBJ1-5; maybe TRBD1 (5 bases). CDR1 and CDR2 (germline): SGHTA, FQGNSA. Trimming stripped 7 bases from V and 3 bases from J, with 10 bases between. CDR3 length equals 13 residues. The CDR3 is CASTLGDNQPQHF. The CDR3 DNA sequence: TGTGCCAGCACTCTAGGGGACAATCAGCCCCAGCATTTT.

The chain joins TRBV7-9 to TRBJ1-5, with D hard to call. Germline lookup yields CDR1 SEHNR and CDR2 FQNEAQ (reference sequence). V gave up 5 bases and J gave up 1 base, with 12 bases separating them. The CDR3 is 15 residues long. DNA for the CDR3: TGTGCCAGCAGCCCCGACACCAGCAGCAATCAGCCCCAGCATTTT. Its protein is CASSPDTSSNQPQHF.

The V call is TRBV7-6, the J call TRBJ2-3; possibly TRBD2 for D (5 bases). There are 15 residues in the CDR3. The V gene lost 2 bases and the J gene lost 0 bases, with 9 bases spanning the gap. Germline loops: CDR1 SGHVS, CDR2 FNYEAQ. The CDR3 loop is CASSLFRGSTDTQYF. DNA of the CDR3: TGTGCCAGCAGCTTATTCCGGGGAAGCACAGATACGCAGTATTTT. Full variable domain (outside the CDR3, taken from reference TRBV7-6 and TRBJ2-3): GAGVSQSPRYKVTKRGQDVALRCDPISGHVSLYWYRQALGQGPEFLTYFNYEAQQDKSGLPNDRFSAERPEGSISTLTIQRTEQRDSAMYRCASSLFRGSTDTQYFGPGTRLTVL.

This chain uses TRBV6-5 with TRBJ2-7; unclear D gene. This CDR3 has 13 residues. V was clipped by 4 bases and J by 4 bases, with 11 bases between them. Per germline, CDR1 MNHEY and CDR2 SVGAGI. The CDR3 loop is CASSLNSGYEQYF. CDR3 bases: TGTGCCAGCAGTTTGAACAGTGGGTACGAGCAGTACTTC.

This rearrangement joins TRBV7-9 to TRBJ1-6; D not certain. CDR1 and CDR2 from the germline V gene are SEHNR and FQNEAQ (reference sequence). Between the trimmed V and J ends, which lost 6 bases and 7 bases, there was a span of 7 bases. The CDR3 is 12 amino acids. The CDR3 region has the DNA TGTGCCAGCAGGGGCGGGAATTCACCCCTCCACTTT. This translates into CASRGGNSPLHF.

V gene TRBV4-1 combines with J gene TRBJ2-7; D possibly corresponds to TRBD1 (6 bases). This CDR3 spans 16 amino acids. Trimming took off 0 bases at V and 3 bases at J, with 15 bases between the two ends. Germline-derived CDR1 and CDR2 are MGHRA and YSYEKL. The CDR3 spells CASSQERRQGIYEQYF. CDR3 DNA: TGCGCCAGCAGCCAAGAGAGGAGGCAGGGGATCTACGAGCAGTACTTC.

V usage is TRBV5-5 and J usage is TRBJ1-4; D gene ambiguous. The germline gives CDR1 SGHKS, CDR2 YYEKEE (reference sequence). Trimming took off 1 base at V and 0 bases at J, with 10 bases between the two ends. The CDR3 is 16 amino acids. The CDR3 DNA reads TGTGCCAGCAGCTTGAAGCCGGAATCAACTAATGAAAAACTGTTTTTT. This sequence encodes CASSLKPESTNEKLFF.

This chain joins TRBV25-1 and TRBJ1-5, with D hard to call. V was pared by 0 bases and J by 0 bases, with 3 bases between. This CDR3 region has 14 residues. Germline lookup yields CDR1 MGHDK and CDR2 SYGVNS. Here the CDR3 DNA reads TGTGCCAGCAGTGAATATCATAGCAATCAGCCCCAGCATTTT. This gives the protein CASSEYHSNQPQHF.

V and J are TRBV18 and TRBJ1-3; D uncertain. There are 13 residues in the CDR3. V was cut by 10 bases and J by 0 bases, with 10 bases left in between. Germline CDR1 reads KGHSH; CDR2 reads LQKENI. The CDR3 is CAIRESSGNTIYF. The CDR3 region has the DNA TGTGCCATCAGAGAGAGCTCTGGAAACACCATATATTTT.

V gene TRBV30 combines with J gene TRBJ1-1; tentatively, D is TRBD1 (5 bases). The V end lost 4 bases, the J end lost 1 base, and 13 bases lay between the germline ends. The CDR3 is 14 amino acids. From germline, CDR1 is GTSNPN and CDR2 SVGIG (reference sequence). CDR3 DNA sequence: TGTGCCTGGACCCCCGGACACACGAACACTGAAGCTTTCTTT. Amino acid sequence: CAWTPGHTNTEAFF.

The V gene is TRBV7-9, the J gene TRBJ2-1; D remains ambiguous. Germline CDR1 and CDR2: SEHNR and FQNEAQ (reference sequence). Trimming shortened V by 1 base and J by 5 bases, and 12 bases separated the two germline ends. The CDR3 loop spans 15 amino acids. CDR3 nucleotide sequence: TGTGCCAGCAGCTTAGACCAGCGAGCTCACAATGAGCAGTTCTTC. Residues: CASSLDQRAHNEQFF. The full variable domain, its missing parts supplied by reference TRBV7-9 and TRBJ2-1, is DTGVSQNPRHKITKRGQNVTFRCDPISEHNRLYWYRQTLGQGPEFLTYFQNEAQLEKSRLLSDRFSAERPKGSFSTLEIQRTEQGDSAMYLCASSLDQRAHNEQFFGPGTRLTVL.

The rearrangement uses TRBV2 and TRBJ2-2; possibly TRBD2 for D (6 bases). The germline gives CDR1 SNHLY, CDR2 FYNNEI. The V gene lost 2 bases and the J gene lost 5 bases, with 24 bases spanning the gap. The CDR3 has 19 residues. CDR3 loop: CASSEWRDGYLGETGELFF. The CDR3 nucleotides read TGTGCCAGCAGTGAATGGAGGGACGGCTACCTCGGGGAAACCGGGGAGCTGTTTTTT. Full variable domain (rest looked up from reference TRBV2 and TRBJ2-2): EPEVTQTPSHQVTQMGQEVILRCVPISNHLYFYWYRQILGQKVEFLVSFYNNEISEKSEIFDDQFSVERPDGSNFTLKIRSTKLEDSAMYFCASSEWRDGYLGETGELFFGEGSRLTVL.

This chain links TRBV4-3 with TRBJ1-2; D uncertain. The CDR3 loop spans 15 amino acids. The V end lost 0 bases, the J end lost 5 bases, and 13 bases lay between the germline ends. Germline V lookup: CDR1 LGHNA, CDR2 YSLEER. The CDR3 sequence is CASSQDLYTSYGYTF. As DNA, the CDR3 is TGCGCCAGCAGCCAAGATCTATACACCTCATATGGCTACACCTTC.

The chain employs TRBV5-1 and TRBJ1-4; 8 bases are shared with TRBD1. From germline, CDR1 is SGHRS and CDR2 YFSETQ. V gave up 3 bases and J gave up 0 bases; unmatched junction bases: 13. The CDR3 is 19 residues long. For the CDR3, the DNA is TGCGCCAGCAGCTCTCAACCGACAGGGGAGGGCGCAACTAATGAAAAACTGTTTTTT. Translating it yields CASSSQPTGEGATNEKLFF.

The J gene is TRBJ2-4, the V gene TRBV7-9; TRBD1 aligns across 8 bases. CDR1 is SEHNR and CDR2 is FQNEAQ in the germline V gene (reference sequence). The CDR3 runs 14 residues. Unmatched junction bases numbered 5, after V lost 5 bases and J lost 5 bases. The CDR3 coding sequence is TGTGCCAGCAGCAACCACAGGGGGGAAAACATTCAGTACTTC. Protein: CASSNHRGENIQYF.

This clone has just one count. CDR3 DNA sequence: TGTGCCAGCAGTTCCCTATACTCCCAAGACAGCATGAACACTGAAGCTTTCTTT. Translation gives CASSSLYSQDSMNTEAFF. The chain employs TRBV27 and TRBJ1-1; D perhaps matches TRBD1 (5 bases). The CDR3 has 18 amino acids. Between the trimmed V and J ends, which lost 4 bases and 0 bases, there was a span of 21 bases. Germline assignment: CDR1 MNHEY and CDR2 SMNVEV (reference sequence).

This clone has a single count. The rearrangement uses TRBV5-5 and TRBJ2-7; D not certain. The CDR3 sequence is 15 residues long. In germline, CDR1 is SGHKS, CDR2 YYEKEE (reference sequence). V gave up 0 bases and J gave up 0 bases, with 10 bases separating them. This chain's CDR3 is CASSLVTLPSYEQYF. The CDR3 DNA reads TGTGCCAGCAGCTTGGTCACACTTCCCTCCTACGAGCAGTACTTC. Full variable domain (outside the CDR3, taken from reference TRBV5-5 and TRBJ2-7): DAGVTQSPTHLIKTRGQQVTLRCSPISGHKSVSWYQQVLGQGPQFIFQYYEKEERGRGNFPDRFSARQFPNYSSELNVNALLLGDSALYLCASSLVTLPSYEQYFGPGTRLTVT.

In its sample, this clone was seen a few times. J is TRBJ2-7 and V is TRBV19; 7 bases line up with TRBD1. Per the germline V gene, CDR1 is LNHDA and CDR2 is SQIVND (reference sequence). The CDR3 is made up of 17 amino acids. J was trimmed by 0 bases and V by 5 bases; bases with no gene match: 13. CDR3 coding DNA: TGTGCCAGTAGTGTACCCCCGGGGACAGATATCTCCTACGAGCAGTACTTC. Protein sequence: CASSVPPGTDISYEQYF. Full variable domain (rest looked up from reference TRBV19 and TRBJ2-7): DGGITQSPKYLFRKEGQNVTLSCEQNLNHDAMYWYRQDPGQGLRLIYYSQIVNDFQKGDIAEGYSVSREKKESFPLTVTSAQKNPTAFYLCASSVPPGTDISYEQYFGPGTRLTVT.